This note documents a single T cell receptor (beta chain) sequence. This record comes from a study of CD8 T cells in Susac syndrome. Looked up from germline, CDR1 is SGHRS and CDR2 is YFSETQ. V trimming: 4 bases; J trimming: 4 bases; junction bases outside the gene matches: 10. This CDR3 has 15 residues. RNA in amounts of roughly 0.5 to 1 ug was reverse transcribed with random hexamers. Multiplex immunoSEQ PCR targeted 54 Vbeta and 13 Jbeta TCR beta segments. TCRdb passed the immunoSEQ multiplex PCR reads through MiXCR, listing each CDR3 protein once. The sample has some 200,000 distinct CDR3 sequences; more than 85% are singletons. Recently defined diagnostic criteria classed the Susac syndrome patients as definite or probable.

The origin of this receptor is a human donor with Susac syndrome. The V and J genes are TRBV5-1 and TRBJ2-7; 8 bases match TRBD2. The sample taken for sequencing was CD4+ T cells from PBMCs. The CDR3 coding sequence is TGCGCCAGCAGCCCGGCTGAGCGGGAGAGGTACGAGCAGTACTTC. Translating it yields CASSPAERERYEQYF.